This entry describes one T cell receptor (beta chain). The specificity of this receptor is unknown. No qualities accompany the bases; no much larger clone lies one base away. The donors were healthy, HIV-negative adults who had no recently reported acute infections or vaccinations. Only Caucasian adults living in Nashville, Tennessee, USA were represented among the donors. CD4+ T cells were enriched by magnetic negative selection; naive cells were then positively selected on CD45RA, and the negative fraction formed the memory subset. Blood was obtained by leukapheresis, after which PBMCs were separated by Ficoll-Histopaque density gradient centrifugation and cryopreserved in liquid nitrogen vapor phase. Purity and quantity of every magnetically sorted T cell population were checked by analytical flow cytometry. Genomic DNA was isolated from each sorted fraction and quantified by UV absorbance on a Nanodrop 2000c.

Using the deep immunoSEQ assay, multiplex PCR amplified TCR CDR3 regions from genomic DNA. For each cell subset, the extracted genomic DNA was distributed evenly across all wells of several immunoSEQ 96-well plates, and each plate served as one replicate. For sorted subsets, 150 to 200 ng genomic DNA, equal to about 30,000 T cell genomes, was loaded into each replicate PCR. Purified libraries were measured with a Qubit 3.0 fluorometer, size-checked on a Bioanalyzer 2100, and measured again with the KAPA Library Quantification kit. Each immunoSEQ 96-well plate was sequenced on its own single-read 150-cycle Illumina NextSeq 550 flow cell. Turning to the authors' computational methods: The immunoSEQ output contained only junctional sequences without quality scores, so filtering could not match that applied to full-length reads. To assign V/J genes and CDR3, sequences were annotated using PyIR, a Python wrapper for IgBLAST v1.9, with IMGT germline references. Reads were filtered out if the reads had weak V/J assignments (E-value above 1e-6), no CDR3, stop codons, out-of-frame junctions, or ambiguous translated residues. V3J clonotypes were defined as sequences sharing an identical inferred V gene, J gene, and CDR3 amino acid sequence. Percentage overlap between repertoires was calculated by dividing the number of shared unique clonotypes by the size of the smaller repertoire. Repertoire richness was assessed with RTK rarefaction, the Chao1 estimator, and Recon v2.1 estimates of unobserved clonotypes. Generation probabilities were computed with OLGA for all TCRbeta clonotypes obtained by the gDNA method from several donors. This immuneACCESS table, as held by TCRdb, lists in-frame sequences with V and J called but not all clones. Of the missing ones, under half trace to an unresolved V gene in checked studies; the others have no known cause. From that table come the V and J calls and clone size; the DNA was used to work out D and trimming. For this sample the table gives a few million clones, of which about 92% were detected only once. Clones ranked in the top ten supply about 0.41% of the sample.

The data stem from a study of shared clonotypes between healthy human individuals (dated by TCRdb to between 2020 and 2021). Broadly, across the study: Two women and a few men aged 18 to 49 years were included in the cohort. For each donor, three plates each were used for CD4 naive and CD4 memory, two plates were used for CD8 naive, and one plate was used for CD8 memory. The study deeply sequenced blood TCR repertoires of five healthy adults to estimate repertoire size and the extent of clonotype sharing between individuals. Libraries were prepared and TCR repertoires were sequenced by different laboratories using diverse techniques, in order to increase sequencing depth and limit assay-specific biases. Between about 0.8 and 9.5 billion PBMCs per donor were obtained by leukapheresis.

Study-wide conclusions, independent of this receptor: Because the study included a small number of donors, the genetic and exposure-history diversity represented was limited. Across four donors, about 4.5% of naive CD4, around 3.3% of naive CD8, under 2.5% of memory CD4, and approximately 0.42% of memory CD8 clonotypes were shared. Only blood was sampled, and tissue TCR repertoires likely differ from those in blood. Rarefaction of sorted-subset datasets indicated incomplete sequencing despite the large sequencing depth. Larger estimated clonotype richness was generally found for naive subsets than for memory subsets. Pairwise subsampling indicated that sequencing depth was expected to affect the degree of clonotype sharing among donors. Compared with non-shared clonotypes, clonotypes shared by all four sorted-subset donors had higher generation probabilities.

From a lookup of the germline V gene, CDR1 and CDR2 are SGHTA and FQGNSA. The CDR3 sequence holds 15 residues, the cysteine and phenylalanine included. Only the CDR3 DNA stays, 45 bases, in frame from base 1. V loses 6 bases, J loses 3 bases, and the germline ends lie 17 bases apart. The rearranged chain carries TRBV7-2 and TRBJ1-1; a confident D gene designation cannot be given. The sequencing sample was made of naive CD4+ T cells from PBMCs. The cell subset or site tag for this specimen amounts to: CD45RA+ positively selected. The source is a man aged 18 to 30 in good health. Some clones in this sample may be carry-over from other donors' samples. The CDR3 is CASSSPRKAHTEAFF. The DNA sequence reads TGTGCCAGCAGTTCCCCCCGGAAGGCACACACTGAAGCTTTCTTT.